The entry below describes one T cell receptor (beta chain). The antigen is unknown. These data come from a study of OX40 agonist ivuxolimab in advanced cancers. Study results and limitations: Dosing at 0.1 to 3.0 mg/kg was accompanied by clonal expansion of CD4+ and CD8+ blood T cells by week 6.

Trimming pared 0 bases from V and 4 bases from J, leaving 12 bases between. The CDR3 contains 15 residues. Germline-derived CDR1 and CDR2 are SGHKS and YYEKEE (reference sequence). The repertoire was sequenced with immunoSEQ multiplex PCR; TCRdb's copy has only in-frame clones and lacks some. The data contain about 80,000 clones, roughly four fifths of them seen just once; the ten biggest clones take up around 25%. The receptor was derived from an adult with an advanced solid tumor such as melanoma, head and neck, liver or kidney cancer. This sequence joins TRBV5-5 and TRBJ2-3, with D hard to call. Material: CD4+ or CD8+ T cells sorted from blood, obtained in a trial of the OX40 agonist ivuxolimab. The CDR3 protein is CASSLGLLTPDTQYF. The CDR3 DNA is TGTGCCAGCAGCTTGGGCCTCCTGACGCCAGATACGCAGTATTTT. The full variable domain, with the rest looked up from reference TRBV5-5 and TRBJ2-3, is DAGVTQSPTHLIKTRGQQVTLRCSPISGHKSVSWYQQVLGQGPQFIFQYYEKEERGRGNFPDRFSARQFPNYSSELNVNALLLGDSALYLCASSLGLLTPDTQYFGPGTRLTVL.